The present T cell receptor beta chain was sequenced within a study of blood T cell repertoires in COVID-19. At the level of the study: Samples came from the United States, Italy and Spain, spanning acute and convalescent COVID-19.

Original analysis: Reference gene primer amplification in the assay estimated nucleated cell counts. Sequencing was performed with immunoSEQ multiplex PCR; in TCRdb, only in-frame clones are kept and a portion is missing. D and trimming were read from the DNA, whereas the V and J calls and clone size are those reported in that table. The sample shows about 98,000 clones, 70% to 90% of them seen only once. The CDR3 has 14 amino acids. The germline V gene has CDR1 SGHTA and CDR2 FQGNSA. V lost 5 bases to trimming and J lost 6 bases; unmatched junction nucleotides: 5. Input material: peripheral blood. The rearrangement links TRBV7-2 to TRBJ1-5; TRBD1 aligns across 9 bases. This TCR was recovered from a man aged 55 to 70 with acute or convalescent COVID-19. Here the CDR3 DNA reads TGTGCCAGCAGCCGGGACAGGGTTTCTCAGCCCCAGCATTTT. This sequence encodes CASSRDRVSQPQHF.